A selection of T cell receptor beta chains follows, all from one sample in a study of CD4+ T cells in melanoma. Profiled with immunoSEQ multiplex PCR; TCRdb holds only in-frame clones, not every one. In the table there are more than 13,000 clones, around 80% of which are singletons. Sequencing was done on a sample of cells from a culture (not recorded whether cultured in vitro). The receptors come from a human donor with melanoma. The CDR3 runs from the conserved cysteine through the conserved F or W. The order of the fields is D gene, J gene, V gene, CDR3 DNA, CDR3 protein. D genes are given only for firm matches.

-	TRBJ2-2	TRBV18	TGTGCCAGCTCAACCCTGAGGGCCACCGGGGAGCTGTTTTTT	CASSTLRATGELFF
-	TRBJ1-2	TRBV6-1	TGTGCCAGCAGTGATGGGCCTAACCCCGAGGGCTACACCTTC	CASSDGPNPEGYTF